These 6 T cell receptor beta chains share one sample of origin, sequenced in a study of shared clonotypes between healthy human individuals. Assay used: immunoSEQ multiplex PCR; TCRdb lists only in-frame clones, some missing. The table lists around 2.5 million clones, roughly 93% of them singletons, with more than 0.35% in the top ten. Specimen: naive CD4+ T cells from PBMCs. As to subset: CD45RA+ positively selected. The receptors come from a man between 18 and 35 years old in good health. Some clones in this sample may be carry-over from other donors' samples.

This CDR3 reads CASQGGTGRWEQFF. The CDR3 coding sequence is TGTGCCTCACAGGGGGGGACAGGGCGTTGGGAGCAGTTCTTC. This rearrangement joins TRBV2 to TRBJ2-1, with 9 bases identical to TRBD1. Germline CDR1 and CDR2: SNHLY and FYNNEI. The V gene end was trimmed by 11 bases and the J gene end by 10 bases; junction bases not matched to a gene: 15. The CDR3 sequence is 14 residues long.

The chain employs TRBV30 and TRBJ1-5; weak D call: TRBD1 (6 bases). Looked up from germline, CDR1 is GTSNPN and CDR2 is SVGIG (reference sequence). This CDR3 is 13 amino acids long. Trimming left V 2 bases short and J 6 bases short, with 11 bases between. DNA for the CDR3: TGTGCCTGGAGTTTCAGAGGGGGTCAGCCCCAGCATTTT. The encoded protein is CAWSFRGGQPQHF.

CDR3 nucleotide sequence: TGCGCCAGCAGCCAGACAGGGAGAACAGTTCTCGGTGAGCAGTTCTTC. Translating gives CASSQTGRTVLGEQFF. The chain combines TRBV4-1 with TRBJ2-1; TRBD1 agrees at 7 bases. Germline assignment: CDR1 MGHRA and CDR2 YSYEKL. The CDR3 has 16 amino acids. Losses at the gene ends were 3 bases for V and 9 bases for J; bases not matched to a gene: 14.

This chain connects TRBV27 to TRBJ1-2, with 7 bases that match TRBD1. Germline lookup yields CDR1 MNHEY and CDR2 SMNVEV (reference sequence). J gave up 5 bases and V 0 bases, and 9 bases lay outside the gene matches. The CDR3 sequence is 16 residues long. The CDR3 region has the DNA TGTGCCAGCAGTTTATCGCGGGACAGCGACCTGTATGGCTACACCTTC. Protein: CASSLSRDSDLYGYTF.

V gene TRBV4-2 combines with J gene TRBJ2-1; D is undetermined. Germline CDR1 LGHNA, CDR2 YNFKEQ. CDR3 length: 13 amino acids. The V end was cut by 2 bases, the J end by 7 bases, with 9 bases between. CDR3 residues: CASSQPPGNEQFF. The CDR3 bases are TGTGCCAGCAGCCAACCCCCCGGGAATGAGCAGTTCTTC.

The J gene is TRBJ1-5, the V gene TRBV11-2, with unresolved D. The V end was cut by 5 bases, the J end by 0 bases, with 17 bases between. Germline values: CDR1 SGHAT, CDR2 FQNNGV. The CDR3 runs 17 residues. The DNA of the CDR3 is TGTGCCAGCAGCCCGAACACGGAGTCTTATAGCAATCAGCCCCAGCATTTT. Amino acid sequence: CASSPNTESYSNQPQHF.